A single sample is the source of the 16 T cell receptor beta chains below, sequenced in a study of shared clonotypes between healthy human individuals. Here immunoSEQ multiplex PCR was the method, and the copy in TCRdb shows in-frame clones only, minus some. The sample contains around 1.1 million clones, about 84% of which appear only once. Sequencing input: memory CD4+ T cells from PBMCs. As for subset: CD45RA-negative fraction. The receptor source for this set is a man younger than 30 in good health. Some clones in this sample may be carry-over from other donors' samples.

This clone was detected once. The chain uses TRBV7-2 and TRBJ1-5, with D unresolved. The CDR3 sequence is 14 residues long. CDR1 and CDR2 from the germline V gene are SGHTA and FQGNSA. V was trimmed by 5 bases and J by 7 bases, leaving 15 bases between them. The CDR3 DNA reads TGTGCCAGCAGCCCGCGCGCCCAGCGGCAGCCCCAGCATTTT. Translation: CASSPRAQRQPQHF.

The chain carries TRBV5-1 and TRBJ2-7, with TRBD2 matching 10 bases. Looked up from germline, CDR1 is SGHRS and CDR2 is YFSETQ. Trimming removed 0 bases from V and 4 bases from J; junction bases left unmatched: 4. This CDR3 has 15 residues. This CDR3 is CASSLEREGGYEQYF. Written as DNA, the CDR3 is TGCGCCAGCAGCTTGGAGCGGGAGGGCGGGTACGAGCAGTACTTC. The full variable domain, in which reference TRBV5-1 and TRBJ2-7 provide the parts outside the CDR3, is KAGVTQTPRYLIKTRGQQVTLSCSPISGHRSVSWYQQTPGQGLQFLFEYFSETQRNKGNFPGRFSGRQFSNSRSEMNVSTLELGDSALYLCASSLEREGGYEQYFGPGTRLTVT.

V gene TRBV7-3 combines with J gene TRBJ2-1; D possibly corresponds to TRBD1 (5 bases). The CDR3 is made up of 14 amino acids. Germline V gene lookup returns CDR1 SGHTA and CDR2 FQGTGA. Trimming cost V 5 bases and J 3 bases, with 11 bases left between them. CDR3 sequence reads: CASSRTRDYNEQFF. CDR3 DNA: TGTGCCAGCAGCCGCACCAGGGACTACAATGAGCAGTTCTTC.

About this clone: With only one base between it and a far larger clone, this is likely a read error. In DNA form, the CDR3 reads TGCAGCGTTTACCGTGACACTGGAGCTTTCTTT. Protein sequence: CSVYRDTGAFF. The J gene is TRBJ1-1, the V gene TRBV29-1, with D hard to call. CDR3 size: 11 residues. Germline-derived CDR1 and CDR2 are SQVTM and ANQGSEA.

Regarding this clone: This sample includes further DNA sequences coding for the same CDR3. J is TRBJ1-3 and V is TRBV5-1, with unresolved D. The CDR3 spans 14 residues. Germline values: CDR1 SGHRS, CDR2 YFSETQ. V lost 0 bases, J lost 1 base, and 5 bases lay in between. CDR3 sequence (DNA): TGCGCCAGCAGCTTGGACGGGTCTGGAAACACCATATATTTT. It translates to CASSLDGSGNTIYF.

In the case of this clone: Other DNA sequences in this specimen translate into the identical CDR3. The chain carries TRBV28 and TRBJ1-5, with D possibly TRBD1 on 6 matching bases. V dropped 3 bases and J dropped 2 bases, with 11 bases sitting between them. Germline V gives CDR1 MDHEN, CDR2 SYDVKM. The CDR3 runs 15 residues. The CDR3 coding sequence is TGTGCCAGCAGTTTCAGGGGTGGGGGCAATCAGCCCCAGCATTTT. This codes for CASSFRGGGNQPQHF.

V is TRBV7-8 and J is TRBJ2-2; 11 bases align to TRBD2. The CDR3 consists of 16 residues. Germline V lookup: CDR1 SGHVS, CDR2 FQNEAQ. The V and J ends lost 5 bases and 5 bases, in that order; junction bases with no gene match: 7. The CDR3 sequence: CASSEIAGGRTGELFF. CDR3 nucleotides: TGTGCCAGCAGCGAAATAGCGGGAGGGAGGACCGGGGAGCTGTTTTTT. The entire variable domain, with the rest obtained from reference TRBV7-8 and TRBJ2-2, is as follows: GAGVSQSPRYKVAKRGQDVALRCDPISGHVSLFWYQQALGQGPEFLTYFQNEAQLDKSGLPSDRFFAERPEGSVSTLKIQRTQQEDSAVYLCASSEIAGGRTGELFFGEGSRLTVL.

This clone was counted many times. The V gene is TRBV18, the J gene TRBJ1-1, with a tentative D call TRBD1 (6 bases). Germline V gene data show CDR1 as KGHSH and CDR2 as LQKENI. This CDR3 comprises 13 residues. The V end was cut by 8 bases, the J end by 1 base, with 11 bases between. For the CDR3, the DNA is TGTGCCAGCCGTGGGACACCGAACACTGAAGCTTTCTTT. Translation: CASRGTPNTEAFF.

Concerning this clone: One end of the junction is discordant with germline, which a read error may explain. The rearrangement joins TRBV7-2 to TRBJ2-7; 10 nucleotides align to TRBD2. CDR1 is SGHTA, CDR2 FQGNSA, per germline. This CDR3 has 15 residues. CDR3 sequence: CASSLALAGEYEQYF. The CDR3 nucleotides are TGTGCCAGCAGCCTAGCCCTAGCGGGAGAATACGAGCAGTACTTC.

The genes are TRBV9 and TRBJ1-1, with D perhaps TRBD1 (5 bases). Looked up from germline, CDR1 is SGDLS and CDR2 is YYNGEE. This CDR3 has 15 residues. Between the trimmed V and J ends, which lost 0 bases and 8 bases, there was a span of 17 bases. CDR3: CASSVEGMGLGEAFF. The CDR3 nucleotides read TGTGCCAGCAGCGTAGAAGGTATGGGACTGGGAGAAGCTTTCTTT.

This clone was counted a few times. This sample also contains other DNA sequences that code for the same CDR3. V is TRBV18 and J is TRBJ1-5; weak D call: TRBD1 (5 bases). Trimming cost V 2 bases and J 1 base, with 15 bases left between them. Germline CDR1 reads KGHSH; CDR2 reads LQKENI. The CDR3 runs to 17 residues. As DNA, the CDR3 is TGTGCCAGCTCACCAAGGACACTCCCCGAGAGCAATCAGCCCCAGCATTTT. The encoded protein is CASSPRTLPESNQPQHF.

This chain connects TRBV28 to TRBJ2-1; 12 bases fit TRBD1. Germline loops: CDR1 MDHEN, CDR2 SYDVKM. This CDR3 spans 22 amino acids. V shed 3 bases and J 1 base; nucleotides not matched to a gene: 19. CDR3 in DNA: TGTGCCAGCAGTTTCTATTTCAGGGGACAGGGGGCGTATGGAATGTCCTACAATGAGCAGTTCTTC. This translates into CASSFYFRGQGAYGMSYNEQFF.

This clone was observed a single time. The rearrangement links TRBV18 to TRBJ2-1; 12 bases fit TRBD2. V dropped 6 bases and J dropped 8; count of bases not matched to a gene: 8. This CDR3 comprises 15 residues. Germline CDR1 reads KGHSH; CDR2 reads LQKENI. In DNA, the CDR3 is TGTGCCAGCTCCCCGTGGACTAGCGGGATCGATGAGCAGTTCTTC. Protein product: CASSPWTSGIDEQFF.

The gene calls are TRBV7-2 and TRBJ2-7; possibly TRBD1 or TRBD2 for D (5 bases each). The CDR3 is 14 amino acids. The V gene lost 5 bases and the J gene lost 4 bases, with 15 bases spanning the gap. The germline CDR1 and CDR2 sequences are SGHTA and FQGNSA. The chain's CDR3 is CASSRGPPIYEQYF. In nucleotides, the CDR3 is TGTGCCAGCAGCAGGGGACCTCCTATTTACGAGCAGTACTTC.

For this clone: Other nucleotide sequences from this sample produce the same CDR3. The chain employs TRBV7-9 and TRBJ2-6, with 12 positions matching TRBD1. The CDR3 runs 19 residues. The V segment lost 2 bases and the J segment 0 bases; nucleotides outside the gene matches: 5. From germline, CDR1 is SEHNR and CDR2 FQNEAQ (reference sequence). The CDR3 loop reads CASSLRGDRGLSGANVLTF. CDR3 DNA: TGTGCCAGCAGCTTACGGGGGGACAGGGGGCTCTCTGGGGCCAACGTCCTGACTTTC.

The chain joins TRBV7-2 to TRBJ2-7; 10 bases are a match to TRBD2. V dropped 4 bases and J dropped 2; count of bases not matched to a gene: 2. CDR1 is SGHTA, CDR2 FQGNSA, per germline. The CDR3 contains 14 residues. CDR3: CASSYLAGAYEQYF. DNA for the CDR3: TGTGCCAGCAGCTACCTAGCGGGAGCCTACGAGCAGTACTTC.